This T cell receptor (beta chain) is from a study of beta chain features in type 1 diabetes. Comments on this clone: Its antigen remains unidentified.

Purities in excess of 98% were seen in all sorted populations. As every portion of the isolated RNA was reverse transcribed, the sequencing read expressed TCRB transcripts. Sequenced by immunoSEQ multiplex PCR; TCRdb stores in-frame clones only, minus some. The sample holds under 250,000 clones, roughly 13% seen once. Study results and caveats: VDJ junctions sequenced from type 1 diabetes patients showed fewer insertions and more deletions.

This TCR was sampled from a woman aged 40 to 50 in good health. The sequenced sample was naive CD4+ T cells from blood.

The CDR3 coding sequence is TGTGCCAGCAGCGCTATCGGACAGGGCAGGAACGAGCAGTACTTC. It codes for CASSAIGQGRNEQYF. This chain connects TRBV6-6 to TRBJ2-7; 8 bases fit TRBD1. The V gene's germline CDR1 is MNHNY and CDR2 SVGAGI (reference sequence). The CDR3 extends over 15 amino acids. The trim removed 6 bases at V and 5 bases at J, leaving 12 bases unmatched.